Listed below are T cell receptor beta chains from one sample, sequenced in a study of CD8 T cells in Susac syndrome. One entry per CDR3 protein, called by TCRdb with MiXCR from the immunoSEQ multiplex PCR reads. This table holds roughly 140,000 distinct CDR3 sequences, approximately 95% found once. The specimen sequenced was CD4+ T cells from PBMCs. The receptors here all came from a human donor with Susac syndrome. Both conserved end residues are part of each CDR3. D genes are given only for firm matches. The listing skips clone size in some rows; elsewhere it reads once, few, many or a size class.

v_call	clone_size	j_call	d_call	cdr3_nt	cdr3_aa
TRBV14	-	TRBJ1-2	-	TGTGCCAGCAGCCCGGGTTACAGATACGGCTACACCTTC	CASSPGYRYGYTF
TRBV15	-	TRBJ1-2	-	TGTGCCACCAAACCAGACAGGCCGCCGGGTGGCTACACCTTC	CATKPDRPPGGYTF
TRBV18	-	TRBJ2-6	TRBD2	TGTGCCAGCTCACCACCGGGACTAAGCTCTGGGGCCAACGTCCTGACTTTC	CASSPPGLSSGANVLTF
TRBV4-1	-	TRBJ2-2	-	TGCGCCAGCAGCCAAGTTGGCACCGGGGAGCTGTTTTTT	CASSQVGTGELFF
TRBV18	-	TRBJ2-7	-	TGTGCCAGCTCACCGAAGAGGGACCACGAGCAGTACTTC	CASSPKRDHEQYF
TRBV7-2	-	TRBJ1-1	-	TGTGCCAGCAGCTTAGTCAGGGGAGACACTGAAGCTTTCTTT	CASSLVRGDTEAFF
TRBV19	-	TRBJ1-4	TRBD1	TGTGCCAGTAGTAGGGGACAGGGAGGAGAAAAACTGTTTTTT	CASSRGQGGEKLFF
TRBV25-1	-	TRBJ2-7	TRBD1	TGTGCCAGCAGAGTGGGGCGACAGGGGGATTACGAGCAGTACTTC	CASRVGRQGDYEQYF
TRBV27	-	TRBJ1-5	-	TGTGCCAGCAGTTTTCGGGGGCCGGGGGGCAATCAGCCCCAGCATTTT	CASSFRGPGGNQPQHF
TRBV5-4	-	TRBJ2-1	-	TGTGCCAGCAGCTCGGCAGGGGTGGGCAATGAGCAGTTCTTC	CASSSAGVGNEQFF
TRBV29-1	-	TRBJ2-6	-	TGCAGCGTCAGTCTGCTCTCTGGGGCCAACGTCCTGACTTTC	CSVSLLSGANVLTF
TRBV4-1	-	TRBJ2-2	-	TGCGCCAGCAGCCAAGAGGGGAACACCGGGGAGCTGTTTTTT	CASSQEGNTGELFF
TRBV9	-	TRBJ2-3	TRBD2	TGTGCCAGCAGCGTAGCGGCGGGGGGGCGGAGCACAGATACGCAGTATTTT	CASSVAAGGRSTDTQYF
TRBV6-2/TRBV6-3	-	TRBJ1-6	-	TGTGCCAGCAGTTACGGGAATTCACCCCTCCACTTT	CASSYGNSPLHF
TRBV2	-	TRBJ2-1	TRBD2	TGTGCCAGCAGTGATTTAGCGGGGGCTAGATACAATGAGCAGTTCTTC	CASSDLAGARYNEQFF
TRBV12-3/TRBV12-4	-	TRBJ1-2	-	TGTGCCAGCAGACCTCCGGGACGGAGGAACTATGGCTACACCTTC	CASRPPGRRNYGYTF
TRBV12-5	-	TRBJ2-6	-	TGTGCTAGTTCGGGCTCTGGGGCCAACGTCCTGACTTTC	CASSGSGANVLTF
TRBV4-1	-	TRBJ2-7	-	TGCGCCAGCAGCCATGGGCCCGAGCAGTACTTC	CASSHGPEQYF
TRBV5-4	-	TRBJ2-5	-	TGTGCCAGCCTCCCCGGAGGGGGGGAGACCCAGTACTTC	CASLPGGGETQYF
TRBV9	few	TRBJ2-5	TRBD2	TGTGCCAGCAGCGTAGTGAGCGGGGGGTCCCAAGAGACCCAGTACTTC	CASSVVSGGSQETQYF
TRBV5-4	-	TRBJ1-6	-	TGTGCCAGCAGCCCCGGGACGGCAAATTCACCCCTCCACTTT	CASSPGTANSPLHF
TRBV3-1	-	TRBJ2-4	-	TGTGCCAGCAGCCAAGATATGAGTTCACTAGCCAAAAACATTCAGTACTTC	CASSQDMSSLAKNIQYF
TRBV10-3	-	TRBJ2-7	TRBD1	TGTGCCATCAGTCCCCGGGACAGGGCCTACGAGCAGTACTTC	CAISPRDRAYEQYF
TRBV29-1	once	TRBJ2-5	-	TGCAGCGTAGCCGGGAGACAGCCGGGGGAGACCCAGTACTTC	CSVAGRQPGETQYF
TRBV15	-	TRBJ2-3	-	TGTGCCACCACCTCGGGGGGCCGCACAGATACGCAGTATTTT	CATTSGGRTDTQYF
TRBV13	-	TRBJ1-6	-	TGTGCCAGCAGCTTAGGGCGGACAAGATCACCCCTCCACTTT	CASSLGRTRSPLHF
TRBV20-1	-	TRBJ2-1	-	TGCAGTTCCGGGACTCTTCGCGATGAGCAGTTCTTC	CSSGTLRDEQFF
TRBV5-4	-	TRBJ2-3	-	TGTGCCAGCAGCTCGACAGGAAAGATGACAGATACGCAGTATTTT	CASSSTGKMTDTQYF
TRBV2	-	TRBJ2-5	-	TGTGCCAGCAGTGGACAGCAACGGGAGACCCAGTACTTC	CASSGQQRETQYF
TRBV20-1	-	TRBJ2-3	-	TGCAGTGCTACTCCCGGGATGAGCGGCACAGATACGCAGTATTTT	CSATPGMSGTDTQYF
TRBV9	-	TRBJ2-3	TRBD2	TGTGCCAGCAGCGTAGGGTCCTTTCCCGGGACTAGCGTGGGAGGTACGCAGTATTTT	CASSVGSFPGTSVGGTQYF
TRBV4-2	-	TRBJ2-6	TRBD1	TGTGCCAGCAGCTCTCGGGTTAAGGGACAGGGACCTGGGGCCAACGTCCTGACTTTC	CASSSRVKGQGPGANVLTF
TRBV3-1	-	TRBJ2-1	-	TGTGCCAGCAGCCAAAGAGTAGGCAGAGGCAATGAGCAGTTCTTC	CASSQRVGRGNEQFF
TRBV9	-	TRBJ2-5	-	TGTGCCAGCAGCCTCGGGACTGGGCAGGAGACCCAGTACTTC	CASSLGTGQETQYF
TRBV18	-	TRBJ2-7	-	TGTGCCAGCTCACCGGGGAGGAGCTCCTACGAGCAGTACTTC	CASSPGRSSYEQYF
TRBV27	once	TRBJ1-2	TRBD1	TGTGCCAGCAGTTCGCCCCGGGACAGGGGACAGGTTCGCTACACCTTC	CASSSPRDRGQVRYTF
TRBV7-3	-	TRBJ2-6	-	TGTGCCAGCAAGGGGAGCCACTCTGGGGCCAACGTCCTGACTTTC	CASKGSHSGANVLTF
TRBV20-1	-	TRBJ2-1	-	TGCAGCGCTACTAATCCCACCAGCGGCAATGAGCAGTTCTTC	CSATNPTSGNEQFF
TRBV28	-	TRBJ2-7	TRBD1	TGTGCCAGCAGGCCGGCCGGGACAGGGTATGAGCAGTACTTC	CASRPAGTGYEQYF